The 25 T cell receptor beta chains below all came from one sample that was sequenced in a study of OX40 agonist ivuxolimab in advanced cancers. The method was immunoSEQ multiplex PCR; TCRdb's version includes in-frame clones alone and lacks a portion of them. The data show 20,000 or so clones, with roughly 90% seen just once and approximately 29% held by the top ten. Specimen: CD4+ or CD8+ T cells sorted from blood, collected in a trial of the OX40 agonist ivuxolimab. The receptor source for this set is an adult with an advanced solid tumor such as melanoma, head and neck, liver or kidney cancer.

There are a few counts of this clone. V and J are TRBV4-2 and TRBJ2-7; the D is unclear. The CDR3 is made up of 13 amino acids. Trimming cost V 0 bases and J 2 bases, with 5 bases left between them. CDR1 and CDR2 (germline): LGHNA, YNFKEQ. The CDR3 sequence: CASSQEHAYEQYF. The CDR3 nucleotides are TGTGCCAGCAGCCAAGAACATGCCTACGAGCAGTACTTC.

The chain's CDR3 is CASSATQGPEAFF. The CDR3 DNA sequence: TGTGCCAGCAGCGCAACACAGGGTCCTGAAGCTTTCTTT. This chain links TRBV7-9 with TRBJ1-1; TRBD1 might be the D (6 bases). CDR3 length: 13 amino acids. Germline lookup yields CDR1 SEHNR and CDR2 FQNEAQ (reference sequence). V gave up 5 bases and J gave up 6 bases, with 13 bases separating them.

This clone was seen only once. The chain employs TRBV2 and TRBJ2-7, with D perhaps matching TRBD1 or TRBD2 (5 bases each). The germline V and J ends were trimmed by 6 bases and 3 bases, with 15 bases remaining between them. The CDR3 is 14 amino acids. The germline V gene encodes CDR1 SNHLY and CDR2 FYNNEI. This CDR3 reads CASSVGWGIYEQYF. The CDR3 DNA follows: TGTGCCAGCAGCGTCGGGTGGGGGATCTACGAGCAGTACTTC. The full variable domain, rest sourced from reference TRBV2 and TRBJ2-7, is EPEVTQTPSHQVTQMGQEVILRCVPISNHLYFYWYRQILGQKVEFLVSFYNNEISEKSEIFDDQFSVERPDGSNFTLKIRSTKLEDSAMYFCASSVGWGIYEQYFGPGTRLTVT.

This chain uses TRBV7-2 with TRBJ2-7; D remains ambiguous. Between the trimmed V and J ends, which lost 0 bases and 4 bases, there was a span of 10 bases. Germline CDR1 is SGHTA and CDR2 is FQGNSA. The CDR3 has 14 amino acids. CDR3 protein: CASSLAAGSYEQYF. The CDR3 DNA reads as TGTGCCAGCAGCTTAGCGGCCGGCTCTTACGAGCAGTACTTC.

This rearrangement joins TRBV7-9 to TRBJ2-5, with unresolved D. Trimming cost V 3 bases and J 3 bases, with 14 bases left between them. This CDR3 region has 15 residues. In germline, CDR1 is SEHNR, CDR2 FQNEAQ (reference sequence). This CDR3 is CASSLGMRTEETQYF. CDR3 in DNA: TGTGCCAGCAGCTTGGGGATGAGGACGGAAGAGACCCAGTACTTC. The full variable domain, with the rest looked up from reference TRBV7-9 and TRBJ2-5, is DTGVSQNPRHKITKRGQNVTFRCDPISEHNRLYWYRQTLGQGPEFLTYFQNEAQLEKSRLLSDRFSAERPKGSFSTLEIQRTEQGDSAMYLCASSLGMRTEETQYFGPGTRLLVL.

This clone was seen once. The J gene is TRBJ2-1, the V gene TRBV27; D is tentatively TRBD1 or TRBD2 (6 bases each). In germline, CDR1 is MNHEY, CDR2 SMNVEV (reference sequence). The ends were cut back, 2 bases at V and 4 bases at J, with 9 bases in the middle. There are 14 residues in the CDR3. The CDR3 spells CASSLRGAYNEQFF. For the CDR3, the DNA is TGTGCCAGCAGTTTAAGGGGGGCGTACAATGAGCAGTTCTTC.

This sequence joins TRBV9 and TRBJ1-4, with a possible D match to TRBD1 (5 bases). The CDR3 runs to 15 residues. Trimming took off 4 bases at V and 3 bases at J, with 13 bases between the two ends. Germline V CDR1 and CDR2: SGDLS, YYNGEE. The CDR3 reads CASSRGAPSNEKLFF. The DNA of the CDR3 is TGTGCCAGCAGCCGTGGGGCGCCTTCTAATGAAAAACTGTTTTTT.

V and J are TRBV7-8 and TRBJ1-1; D gene unclear. The CDR3 has 12 residues. The germline V gene has CDR1 SGHVS and CDR2 FQNEAQ. V was clipped by 1 base and J by 7 bases, with 7 bases between them. The CDR3 here is CASSLGKIEAFF. In DNA, the CDR3 is TGTGCCAGCAGCTTAGGCAAGATTGAAGCTTTCTTT.

The chain carries TRBV27 and TRBJ2-1; 7 bases align to TRBD2. Germline values: CDR1 MNHEY, CDR2 SMNVEV (reference sequence). CDR3 size: 15 residues. J gave up 0 bases and V 10 bases, and 9 bases lay outside the gene matches. In nucleotides, the CDR3 is TGTGCCACCCGACTAGCCGCAAGCTCCTACAATGAGCAGTTCTTC. It translates to CATRLAASSYNEQFF.

The genes are TRBV9 and TRBJ2-1, with D maybe TRBD1 (6 bases). The CDR3 loop spans 15 amino acids. Germline loops: CDR1 SGDLS, CDR2 YYNGEE. V lost 0 bases and J 4 bases, leaving 11 bases between the germline ends. The DNA for the CDR3 is TGTGCCAGCAGCGTAGCTGGGACACTATACAATGAGCAGTTCTTC. Translation: CASSVAGTLYNEQFF.

V and J are TRBV6-5 and TRBJ2-7, with a possible D match to TRBD1 (5 bases). The CDR3 covers 13 residues. In germline, CDR1 is MNHEY, CDR2 SVGAGI. Between the trimmed V and J ends, which lost 2 bases and 2 bases, there was a span of 7 bases. The CDR3 nucleotides are TGTGCCAGCAGTTACGCGACAGCCTACGAGCAGTACTTC. It translates to CASSYATAYEQYF.

V gene TRBV4-1 combines with J gene TRBJ1-4; 9 bases are a match to TRBD1. Trimming removed 4 bases from V and 5 bases from J; junction bases left unmatched: 8. The length of the CDR3 is 16 residues. Germline lookup yields CDR1 MGHRA and CDR2 YSYEKL. DNA of the CDR3: TGCGCCAGCAGCCTCCGATGGGACAGGGCGAATGAAAAACTGTTTTTT. Protein: CASSLRWDRANEKLFF.

V usage is TRBV4-3 and J usage is TRBJ1-6; 7 bases agree with TRBD1. CDR1 is LGHNA and CDR2 is YSLEER in the germline V gene. The V gene end was trimmed by 0 bases and the J gene end by 5 bases; junction bases not matched to a gene: 7. This CDR3 is built from 17 residues. Here the CDR3 reads CASSQEPAGTDNSPLHF. DNA of the CDR3: TGCGCCAGCAGCCAAGAGCCCGCCGGGACAGATAATTCACCCCTCCACTTT.

The chain carries TRBV7-9 and TRBJ2-5; D is perhaps TRBD2 (6 bases). This CDR3 is 15 amino acids long. Germline loops: CDR1 SEHNR, CDR2 FQNEAQ (reference sequence). The V and J ends lost 1 base and 4 bases respectively, with 13 bases between them. The CDR3 sequence: CASSLGDFNGETQYF. In DNA, the CDR3 is TGTGCCAGCAGCTTAGGGGACTTTAATGGAGAGACCCAGTACTTC. Combining the CDR3 with reference TRBV7-9 and TRBJ2-5 gives the whole variable domain DTGVSQNPRHKITKRGQNVTFRCDPISEHNRLYWYRQTLGQGPEFLTYFQNEAQLEKSRLLSDRFSAERPKGSFSTLEIQRTEQGDSAMYLCASSLGDFNGETQYFGPGTRLLVL.

The table lists this clone with a count of one. The rearrangement joins TRBV6-5 to TRBJ2-3; the match to TRBD1 covers 7 bases. This CDR3 is built from 12 residues. V dropped 6 bases and J dropped 9; count of bases not matched to a gene: 6. The germline V gene encodes CDR1 MNHEY and CDR2 SVGAGI. The chain's CDR3 is CASSPQGGTQYF. In nucleotides, the CDR3 is TGTGCCAGCAGCCCCCAAGGGGGCACGCAGTATTTT.

J is TRBJ1-1 and V is TRBV6-5, with 8 bases lining up with TRBD1. Trimming cost V 6 bases and J 8 bases; bases outside gene matches: 5. The germline gives CDR1 MNHEY, CDR2 SVGAGI. The CDR3 covers 12 residues. The CDR3 sequence: CASSPDREEAFF. The CDR3 DNA reads as TGTGCCAGCAGCCCGGACAGGGAAGAAGCTTTCTTT.

The V and J genes are TRBV6-1 and TRBJ2-7; D is unresolved. The CDR3 is 13 residues long. Trimming removed 5 bases from V and 4 bases from J, with 12 bases in between. CDR1 and CDR2 (germline): MNHNS, SASEGT. This chain's CDR3 is CASSSQEEYEQYF. CDR3 nucleotides: TGTGCCAGCAGTTCTCAGGAAGAATACGAGCAGTACTTC.

V usage is TRBV25-1 and J usage is TRBJ2-7; the D gene is possibly TRBD1 (5 bases). The V end lost 10 bases, the J end lost 5 bases, and 12 bases lay between the germline ends. This CDR3 is built from 11 residues. Per the germline V gene, CDR1 is MGHDK and CDR2 is SYGVNS. The CDR3 sequence: CATSIGDEQYF. The CDR3 DNA follows: TGTGCCACCTCGATAGGGGACGAGCAGTACTTC.

The rearrangement links TRBV9 to TRBJ2-3; no definite D call. V was pared by 3 bases and J by 2 bases, with 13 bases between. In germline, CDR1 is SGDLS, CDR2 YYNGEE. This CDR3 has 15 amino acids. The CDR3 is CASSAHSRPTDTQYF. In DNA form, the CDR3 reads TGTGCCAGCAGCGCCCACTCCCGACCCACAGATACGCAGTATTTT.

This chain connects TRBV28 to TRBJ2-7, with D perhaps matching TRBD2 (5 bases). V lost 2 bases, J lost 7 bases, and 18 bases lay in between. The CDR3 is 15 amino acids. The germline gives CDR1 MDHEN, CDR2 SYDVKM. The CDR3 reads CASSLTIRRRGEQYF. CDR3 nucleotide sequence: TGTGCCAGCAGTTTAACCATCCGACGGAGAGGGGAGCAGTACTTC.

The chain has TRBV2 and TRBJ2-1, with D uncertain. The length of the CDR3 is 15 residues. Germline V gene sequence: CDR1 SNHLY, CDR2 FYNNEI. Trimming stripped 7 bases from V and 0 bases from J, with 13 bases between. Here the CDR3 reads CASTLGRSSYNEQFF. The CDR3 DNA reads TGTGCCAGCACCCTTGGGCGTAGCTCCTACAATGAGCAGTTCTTC.

The chain has TRBV29-1 and TRBJ1-2; tentative D call: TRBD1 (6 bases). The ends were cut back, 3 bases at V and 8 bases at J, with 16 bases in the middle. The CDR3 extends over 13 amino acids. CDR1 and CDR2 from the germline V gene are SQVTM and ANQGSEA. The CDR3, as DNA: TGCAGCGTTGAGGGGGGGCTGGCGGTAGGCTACACCTTC. Translating gives CSVEGGLAVGYTF.

The chain has TRBV27 and TRBJ2-2; D is unresolved. The CDR3 sequence is 13 residues long. V lost 6 bases and J 6 bases, leaving 11 bases between the germline ends. Germline CDR1 and CDR2: MNHEY and SMNVEV (reference sequence). The CDR3 bases are TGTGCCAGCAGCTCGGGTTTTCCCGGGGAGCTGTTTTTT. Translated: CASSSGFPGELFF.

The rearrangement links TRBV7-2 to TRBJ2-7; possibly TRBD2 for D (7 bases). V was shortened by 6 bases and J by 5 bases, with 20 bases between the two germline ends. The CDR3 sequence is 15 residues long. The germline CDR1 and CDR2 sequences are SGHTA and FQGNSA. DNA of the CDR3: TGTGCCAGCAGTCAGCGGGATTGGGGGCGACACGAGCAGTACTTC. This translates into CASSQRDWGRHEQYF. Supplemented by reference TRBV7-2 and TRBJ2-7, the full variable domain reads GAGVSQSPSNKVTEKGKDVELRCDPISGHTALYWYRQSLGQGLEFLIYFQGNSAPDKSGLPSDRFSAERTGGSVSTLTIQRTQQEDSAVYLCASSQRDWGRHEQYFGPGTRLTVT.

The rearrangement links TRBV27 to TRBJ1-1; a weak D match, TRBD1 (5 bases). The length of the CDR3 is 13 residues. Trimming pared 2 bases from V and 4 bases from J, leaving 8 bases between. From germline, CDR1 is MNHEY and CDR2 SMNVEV (reference sequence). The CDR3 spells CASSLGGGTEAFF. In DNA form, the CDR3 reads TGTGCCAGCAGTTTAGGGGGGGGCACTGAAGCTTTCTTT.